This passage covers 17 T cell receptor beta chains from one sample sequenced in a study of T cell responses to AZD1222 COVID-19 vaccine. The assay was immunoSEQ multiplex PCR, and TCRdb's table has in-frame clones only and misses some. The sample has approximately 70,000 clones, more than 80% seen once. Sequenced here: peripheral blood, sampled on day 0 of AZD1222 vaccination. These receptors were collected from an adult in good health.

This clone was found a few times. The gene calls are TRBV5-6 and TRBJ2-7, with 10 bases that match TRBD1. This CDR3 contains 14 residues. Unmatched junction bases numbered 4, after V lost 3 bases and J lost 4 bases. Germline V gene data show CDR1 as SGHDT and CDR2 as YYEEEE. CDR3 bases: TGTGCCAGCAGCTCGGGACAGGGGTTATACGAGCAGTACTTC. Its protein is CASSSGQGLYEQYF.

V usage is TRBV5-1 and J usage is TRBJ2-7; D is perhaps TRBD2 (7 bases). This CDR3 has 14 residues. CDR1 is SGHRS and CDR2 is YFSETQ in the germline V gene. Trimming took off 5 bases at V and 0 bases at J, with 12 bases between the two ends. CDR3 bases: TGCGCCAGCAGTGAGGCGGGGGCCTCCTACGAGCAGTACTTC. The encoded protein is CASSEAGASYEQYF.

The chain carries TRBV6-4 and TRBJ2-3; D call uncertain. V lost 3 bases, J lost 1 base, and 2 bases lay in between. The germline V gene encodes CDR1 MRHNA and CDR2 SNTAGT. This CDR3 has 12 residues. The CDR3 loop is CASSDRTDTQYF. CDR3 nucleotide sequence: TGTGCCAGCAGTGATCGCACAGATACGCAGTATTTT.

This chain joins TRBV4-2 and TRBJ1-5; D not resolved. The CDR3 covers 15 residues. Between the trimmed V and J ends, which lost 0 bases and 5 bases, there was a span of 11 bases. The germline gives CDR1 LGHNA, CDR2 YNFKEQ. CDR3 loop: CASSQELGKDQPQHF. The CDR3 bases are TGTGCCAGCAGCCAAGAATTGGGTAAGGATCAGCCCCAGCATTTT.

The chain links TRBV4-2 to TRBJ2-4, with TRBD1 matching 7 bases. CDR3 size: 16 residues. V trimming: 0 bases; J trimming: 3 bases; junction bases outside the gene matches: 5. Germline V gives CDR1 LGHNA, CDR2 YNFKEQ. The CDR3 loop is CASSQDHRDSKNIQYF. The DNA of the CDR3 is TGTGCCAGCAGCCAAGACCACCGGGACAGCAAAAACATTCAGTACTTC.

CDR3 region: CASSLSPGPRSNEQFF. CDR3 DNA: TGTGCCAGCAGTTTGAGCCCGGGACCCCGTAGCAATGAGCAGTTCTTC. The V gene is TRBV6-5, the J gene TRBJ2-1, with D possibly being TRBD1 or TRBD2 (5 bases each). CDR3 length: 16 amino acids. CDR1 and CDR2 from the germline V gene are MNHEY and SVGAGI. V was shortened by 4 bases and J by 6 bases, with 19 bases between the two germline ends.

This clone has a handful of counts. CDR3 amino acids: CASSSHAGSEQYF. The CDR3 DNA follows: TGTGCCAGCAGCTCGCACGCGGGAAGCGAGCAGTACTTC. The V gene is TRBV11-2, the J gene TRBJ2-7, with D possibly TRBD2 on 6 matching bases. Trimming took 4 bases from V and 6 from J, leaving 13 bases between them. Germline V gene data show CDR1 as SGHAT and CDR2 as FQNNGV. There are 13 residues in the CDR3.

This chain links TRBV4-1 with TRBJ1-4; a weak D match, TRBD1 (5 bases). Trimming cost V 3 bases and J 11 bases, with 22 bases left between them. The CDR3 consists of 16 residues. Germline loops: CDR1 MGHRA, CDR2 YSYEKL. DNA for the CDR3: TGCGCCAGCAGCCATGCCGGGGCCGGAATGAATTTGAAACTGTTTTTT. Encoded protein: CASSHAGAGMNLKLFF.

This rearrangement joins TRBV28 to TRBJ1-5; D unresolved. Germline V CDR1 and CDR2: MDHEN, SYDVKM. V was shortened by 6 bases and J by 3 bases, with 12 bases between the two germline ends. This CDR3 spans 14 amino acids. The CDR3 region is CASREGGDNQPQHF. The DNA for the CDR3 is TGTGCCAGCAGGGAGGGCGGTGACAATCAGCCCCAGCATTTT.

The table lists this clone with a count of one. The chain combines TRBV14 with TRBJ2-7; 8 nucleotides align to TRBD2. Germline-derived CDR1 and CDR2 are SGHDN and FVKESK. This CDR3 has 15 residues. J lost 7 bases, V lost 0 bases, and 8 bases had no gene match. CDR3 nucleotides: TGTGCCAGCAGCCAAGACGTTAGCGGGACCCAAGAGCAGTACTTC. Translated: CASSQDVSGTQEQYF.

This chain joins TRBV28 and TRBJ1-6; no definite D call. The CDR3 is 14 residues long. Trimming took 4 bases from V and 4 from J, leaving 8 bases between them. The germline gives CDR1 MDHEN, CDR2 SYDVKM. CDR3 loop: CASSSARYNSPLHF. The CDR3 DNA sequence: TGTGCCAGCAGTTCTGCTCGGTATAATTCACCCCTCCACTTT. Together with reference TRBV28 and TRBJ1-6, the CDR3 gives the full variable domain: DVKVTQSSRYLVKRTGEKVFLECVQDMDHENMFWYRQDPGLGLRLIYFSYDVKMKEKGDIPEGYSVSREKKERFSLILESASTNQTSMYLCASSSARYNSPLHFGNGTRLTVT.

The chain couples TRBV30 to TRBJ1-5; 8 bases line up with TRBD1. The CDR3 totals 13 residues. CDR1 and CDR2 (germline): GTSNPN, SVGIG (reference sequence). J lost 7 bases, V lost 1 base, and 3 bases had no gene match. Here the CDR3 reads CAWSGQGNQPQHF. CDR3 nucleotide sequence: TGTGCCTGGAGTGGACAGGGGAACCAGCCCCAGCATTTT.

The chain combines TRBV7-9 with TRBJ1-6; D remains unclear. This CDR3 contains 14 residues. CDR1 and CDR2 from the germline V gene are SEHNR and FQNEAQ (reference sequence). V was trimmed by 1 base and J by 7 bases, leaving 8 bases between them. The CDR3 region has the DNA TGTGCCAGCAGCTTAGAACTGACGAATTCACCCCTCCACTTT. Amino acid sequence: CASSLELTNSPLHF.

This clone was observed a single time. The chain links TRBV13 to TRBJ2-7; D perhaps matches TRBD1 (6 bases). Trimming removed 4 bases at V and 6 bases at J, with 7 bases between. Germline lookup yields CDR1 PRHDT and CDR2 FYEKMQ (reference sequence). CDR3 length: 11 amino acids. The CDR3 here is CASSSQGEQYF. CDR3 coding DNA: TGTGCCAGCAGCTCACAGGGCGAGCAGTACTTC.

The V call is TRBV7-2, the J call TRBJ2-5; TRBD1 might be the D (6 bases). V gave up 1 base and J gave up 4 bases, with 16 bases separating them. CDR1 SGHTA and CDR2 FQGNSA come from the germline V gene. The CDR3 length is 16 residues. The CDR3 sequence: CASSLGSIARGETQYF. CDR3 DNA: TGTGCCAGCAGCTTAGGTAGTATCGCCAGGGGAGAGACCCAGTACTTC. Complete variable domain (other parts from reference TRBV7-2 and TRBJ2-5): GAGVSQSPSNKVTEKGKDVELRCDPISGHTALYWYRQSLGQGLEFLIYFQGNSAPDKSGLPSDRFSAERTGGSVSTLTIQRTQQEDSAVYLCASSLGSIARGETQYFGPGTRLLVL.

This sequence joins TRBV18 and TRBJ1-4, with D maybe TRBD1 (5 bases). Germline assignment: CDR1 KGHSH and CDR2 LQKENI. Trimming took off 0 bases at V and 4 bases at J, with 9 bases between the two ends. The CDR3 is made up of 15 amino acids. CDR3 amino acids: CASSPPFRVNEKLFF. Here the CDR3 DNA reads TGTGCCAGCTCACCACCTTTCAGGGTTAATGAAAAACTGTTTTTT.

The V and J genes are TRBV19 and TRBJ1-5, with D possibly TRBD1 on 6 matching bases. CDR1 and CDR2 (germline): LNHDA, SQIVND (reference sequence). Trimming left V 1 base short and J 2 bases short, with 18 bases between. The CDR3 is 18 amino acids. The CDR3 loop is CASSIVEYRVKGNQPQHF. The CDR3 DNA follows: TGTGCCAGTAGTATAGTGGAGTACAGGGTCAAGGGCAATCAGCCCCAGCATTTT.